The 9 T cell receptor beta chains below were found in one sample sequenced in a study of cytomegalovirus exposure and HLA in healthy donors (dated by TCRdb to between 2016 and 2019). The receptor library was made with the immunoSEQ multiplex PCR assay. TCRdb obtained this table from immuneACCESS and retained in-frame rearrangements with V and J assigned. These tables miss some clones; where compared with another copy, unresolved V genes account for less than half of the shortfall, and the remainder is unexplained. The sample data list about 110,000 clones, and approximately 85% of these were observed just once. 3% to 3.5% of the sample is held by the ten biggest clonotypes. Sequenced material: PBMCs. The receptors shown here come from a woman aged 18-35 years in good health and CMV-seronegative.

The chain combines TRBV19 with TRBJ2-2; TRBD1 might be the D (6 bases). The CDR3 runs to 14 residues. CDR1 and CDR2 from the germline V gene are LNHDA and SQIVND (reference sequence). V was pared by 10 bases and J by 2 bases, with 14 bases between. In DNA, the CDR3 is TGTGCCATATCAGAGGGGGTTAACACCGGGGAGCTGTTTTTT. Translation gives CAISEGVNTGELFF. Full variable domain (missing parts from reference TRBV19 and TRBJ2-2): DGGITQSPKYLFRKEGQNVTLSCEQNLNHDAMYWYRQDPGQGLRLIYYSQIVNDFQKGDIAEGYSVSREKKESFPLTVTSAQKNPTAFYLCAISEGVNTGELFFGEGSRLTVL.

This clone has a single count. The chain links TRBV10-2 to TRBJ1-6; 9 nucleotides agree with TRBD1. This CDR3 spans 17 amino acids. V shed 6 bases and J 10 bases; nucleotides not matched to a gene: 16. Germline V gene lookup returns CDR1 WSHSY and CDR2 SAAADI. CDR3 sequence (DNA): TGCGCCAGCAGCTCGGGACAGGGCTTCGTGGGAAACTCACCCCTCCACTTT. This codes for CASSSGQGFVGNSPLHF.

The chain links TRBV2 to TRBJ1-1; D unclear. Germline loops: CDR1 SNHLY, CDR2 FYNNEI. The CDR3 spans 13 residues. V dropped 4 bases and J dropped 4 bases, with 10 bases sitting between them. The DNA of the CDR3 is TGTGCCAGCAGTGTTGGGGAGGGCACTGAAGCTTTCTTT. Translation: CASSVGEGTEAFF.

The chain carries TRBV7-9 and TRBJ2-1; 9 bases align to TRBD2. J gave up 0 bases and V 1 base, and 7 bases lay outside the gene matches. Germline V gene sequence: CDR1 SEHNR, CDR2 FQNEAQ (reference sequence). This CDR3 is 18 amino acids long. CDR3 coding DNA: TGTGCCAGCAGCTTAGGAGCGGGGGGCCTTAGCTCCTACAATGAGCAGTTCTTC. Protein product: CASSLGAGGLSSYNEQFF. The entire variable domain, with the rest obtained from reference TRBV7-9 and TRBJ2-1, is as follows: DTGVSQNPRHKITKRGQNVTFRCDPISEHNRLYWYRQTLGQGPEFLTYFQNEAQLEKSRLLSDRFSAERPKGSFSTLEIQRTEQGDSAMYLCASSLGAGGLSSYNEQFFGPGTRLTVL.

The rearrangement uses TRBV2 and TRBJ1-5; 7 bases agree with TRBD1. Germline V gene lookup returns CDR1 SNHLY and CDR2 FYNNEI. This CDR3 contains 18 residues. Germline trimming cut 6 bases from V and 0 bases from J; bases unmatched to any gene: 14. Here the CDR3 reads CASSADRIYVSSNQPQHF. CDR3 nucleotide sequence: TGTGCCAGCAGCGCGGACAGGATTTACGTTAGTAGCAATCAGCCCCAGCATTTT.

This clone has just a few counts. The V gene is TRBV4-1, the J gene TRBJ1-2; no firm D call. Germline CDR1 and CDR2: MGHRA and YSYEKL. There are 13 residues in the CDR3. V was shortened by 0 bases and J by 8 bases, with 10 bases between the two germline ends. This CDR3 is CASSQDPIGGYTF. CDR3 nucleotides: TGCGCCAGCAGCCAAGATCCCATCGGGGGCTACACCTTC.

Comments on this clone: Germline is not matched at one junction end, which may reflect a read error. This chain joins TRBV2 and TRBJ1-1, with a possible D match to TRBD1 (5 bases). The CDR3 is 9 residues long. Per germline, CDR1 SNHLY and CDR2 FYNNEI. CDR3 coding DNA: TGTGCCAGCAGTGAAGGACAGACTTTT. Protein sequence: CASSEGQTF.

V and J are TRBV29-1 and TRBJ1-4, with D maybe TRBD1 (5 bases). Per the germline V gene, CDR1 is SQVTM and CDR2 is ANQGSEA. The CDR3 totals 14 residues. Trimming took off 0 bases at V and 7 bases at J, with 12 bases between the two ends. The chain's CDR3 is CSVEDTREPEKLFF. In DNA form, the CDR3 reads TGCAGCGTTGAAGATACCAGGGAACCTGAAAAACTGTTTTTT.

V gene TRBV6-6 combines with J gene TRBJ1-5; 9 nucleotides match TRBD1. Germline lookup yields CDR1 MNHNY and CDR2 SVGAGI (reference sequence). The CDR3 is made up of 16 amino acids. V shed 6 bases and J 3 bases; nucleotides not matched to a gene: 9. The CDR3 loop reads CASREARTGDNQPQHF. The CDR3 coding sequence is TGTGCCAGCAGGGAGGCTAGGACAGGGGACAATCAGCCCCAGCATTTT.